A selection of T cell receptor beta chains follows, all from one sample in a study of OX40 agonist ivuxolimab in advanced cancers. The table came from immunoSEQ multiplex PCR; TCRdb's copy has only in-frame clones and leaves some out. Of about 55,000 clones detected, around nine tenths appear once; the ten largest clones hold 5.5% to 7%. This specimen was CD4+ or CD8+ T cells sorted from blood, taken in a trial of the OX40 agonist ivuxolimab. The source of these receptors is an adult with an advanced solid tumor such as melanoma, head and neck, liver or kidney cancer. CDR3s include the opening cysteine and the closing phenylalanine or tryptophan. A D gene is named only where the DNA matches it firmly. The size entry is marked missing in some rows and otherwise reads once, few, many or a size class.

j_call: TRBJ1-4; d_call: -; clone_size: -; v_call: TRBV10-3; cdr3_aa: CAIRQTTNEKLFF; cdr3_nt: TGTGCCATAAGACAGACAACTAATGAAAAACTGTTTTTT
j_call: TRBJ2-1; d_call: TRBD2; clone_size: -; v_call: TRBV4-2; cdr3_aa: CASSSGLAGTRNEQFF; cdr3_nt: TGTGCCAGCAGTTCTGGACTAGCGGGGACGCGAAATGAGCAGTTCTTC
j_call: TRBJ2-5; d_call: -; clone_size: -; v_call: TRBV5-1; cdr3_aa: CASSSNMETQYF; cdr3_nt: TGCGCCAGCAGCTCTAATATGGAGACCCAGTACTTC
j_call: TRBJ2-1; d_call: -; clone_size: -; v_call: TRBV11-1; cdr3_aa: CATTRRGPYNEQFF; cdr3_nt: TGTGCCACCACCCGGCGGGGGCCCTACAATGAGCAGTTCTTC
j_call: TRBJ2-6; d_call: -; clone_size: once; v_call: TRBV14; cdr3_aa: CASSQATGVGGSGANVLTF; cdr3_nt: TGTGCCAGCAGCCAAGCTACCGGGGTTGGGGGCTCTGGGGCCAACGTCCTGACTTTC
j_call: TRBJ1-5; d_call: -; clone_size: few; v_call: TRBV6-1; cdr3_aa: CASNDKGNQPQHF; cdr3_nt: TGTGCCAGCAATGACAAGGGGAATCAGCCCCAGCATTTT
j_call: TRBJ2-2; d_call: TRBD2; clone_size: -; v_call: TRBV2; cdr3_aa: CASRAGTSAGELFF; cdr3_nt: TGTGCCAGCAGAGCCGGGACTAGTGCCGGGGAGCTGTTTTTT
j_call: TRBJ2-1; d_call: -; clone_size: -; v_call: TRBV2; cdr3_aa: CASSWTTEQFF; cdr3_nt: TGTGCCAGCAGTTGGACTACTGAGCAGTTCTTC
j_call: TRBJ1-4; d_call: -; clone_size: -; v_call: TRBV5-1; cdr3_aa: CASSVDRTNEKLFF; cdr3_nt: TGCGCCAGCAGCGTGGACAGAACTAATGAAAAACTGTTTTTT
j_call: TRBJ2-1; d_call: TRBD2; clone_size: -; v_call: TRBV5-1; cdr3_aa: CASSLSGLAGGYEQFF; cdr3_nt: TGCGCCAGCAGCTTGTCGGGACTAGCGGGAGGCTATGAGCAGTTCTTC
j_call: TRBJ2-7; d_call: -; clone_size: once; v_call: TRBV27; cdr3_aa: CASRQAGRGLKNGNSYEQYF; cdr3_nt: TGTGCCAGCAGGCAAGCGGGCAGGGGATTGAAGAACGGGAACTCCTACGAGCAGTACTTC
j_call: TRBJ1-1; d_call: TRBD1; clone_size: few; v_call: TRBV5-4; cdr3_aa: CASSPAGTGYTEAFF; cdr3_nt: TGTGCCAGCAGCCCTGCCGGGACAGGGTACACTGAAGCTTTCTTT
j_call: TRBJ1-1; d_call: -; clone_size: -; v_call: TRBV9; cdr3_aa: CASSVEVNTEAFF; cdr3_nt: TGTGCCAGCAGCGTAGAGGTGAACACTGAAGCTTTCTTT
j_call: TRBJ1-4; d_call: TRBD1; clone_size: once; v_call: TRBV4-1; cdr3_aa: CASSHRGQFIGTNEKLFF; cdr3_nt: TGCGCCAGCAGCCACCGGGGACAGTTCATTGGAACTAATGAAAAACTGTTTTTT
j_call: TRBJ2-1; d_call: -; clone_size: -; v_call: TRBV5-1; cdr3_aa: CASSPRQGVPYNEQFF; cdr3_nt: TGCGCCAGCAGCCCGAGGCAGGGTGTCCCCTACAATGAGCAGTTCTTC
j_call: TRBJ2-7; d_call: -; clone_size: -; v_call: TRBV6-1; cdr3_aa: CASSESLVFEQYF; cdr3_nt: TGTGCCAGCAGTGAATCGCTAGTTTTCGAGCAGTACTTC
j_call: TRBJ2-1; d_call: -; clone_size: -; v_call: TRBV6-5; cdr3_aa: CASSFYNEQFF; cdr3_nt: TGTGCCAGCAGCTTCTACAATGAGCAGTTCTTC
j_call: TRBJ1-1; d_call: -; clone_size: -; v_call: TRBV29-1; cdr3_aa: CSAAVQVVTEAFF; cdr3_nt: TGCAGCGCGGCCGTCCAGGTCGTTACTGAAGCTTTCTTT
j_call: TRBJ2-6; d_call: TRBD1; clone_size: -; v_call: TRBV19; cdr3_aa: CASSNRGRSGANVLTF; cdr3_nt: TGTGCCAGTAGTAACAGGGGGCGTTCTGGGGCCAACGTCCTGACTTTC
j_call: TRBJ1-5; d_call: -; clone_size: -; v_call: TRBV30; cdr3_aa: CAWSWGGTDQPQHF; cdr3_nt: TGTGCCTGGTCCTGGGGAGGGACCGATCAGCCCCAGCATTTT
j_call: TRBJ2-1; d_call: TRBD2; clone_size: -; v_call: TRBV6-5; cdr3_aa: CASSYFSGGSYNEQFF; cdr3_nt: TGTGCCAGCAGTTACTTCAGCGGGGGCTCCTACAATGAGCAGTTCTTC
j_call: TRBJ2-5; d_call: -; clone_size: once; v_call: TRBV7-9; cdr3_aa: CASSLRGETQYF; cdr3_nt: TGTGCCAGCAGCTTACGCGGGGAGACCCAGTACTTC
j_call: TRBJ1-5; d_call: -; clone_size: -; v_call: TRBV4-1; cdr3_aa: CASSQADSNNQPQHF; cdr3_nt: TGCGCCAGCAGCCAAGCAGACAGTAACAATCAGCCCCAGCATTTT
j_call: TRBJ2-1; d_call: TRBD1; clone_size: few; v_call: TRBV11-3; cdr3_aa: CASSSSTGAQEQFF; cdr3_nt: TGTGCCAGCAGCTCCAGCACAGGGGCCCAGGAGCAGTTCTTC
j_call: TRBJ2-5; d_call: TRBD1; clone_size: -; v_call: TRBV29-1; cdr3_aa: CSVVDRERETQYF; cdr3_nt: TGCAGCGTTGTTGACAGGGAACGAGAGACCCAGTACTTC
j_call: TRBJ2-3; d_call: -; clone_size: -; v_call: TRBV2; cdr3_aa: CASSTDTHTNTQYF; cdr3_nt: TGTGCCAGCAGTACTGACACCCACACAAATACGCAGTATTTT
j_call: TRBJ1-2; d_call: -; clone_size: once; v_call: TRBV29-1; cdr3_aa: CSVDDRGPGGYTF; cdr3_nt: TGCAGCGTTGATGATCGGGGCCCGGGTGGCTACACCTTC
j_call: TRBJ2-7; d_call: TRBD1; clone_size: -; v_call: TRBV13; cdr3_aa: CASGYRGEQYF; cdr3_nt: TGTGCCAGCGGATACAGGGGCGAGCAGTACTTC
j_call: TRBJ2-3; d_call: -; clone_size: -; v_call: TRBV29-1; cdr3_aa: CSVEPQDAQGGDTQYF; cdr3_nt: TGCAGCGTTGAACCGCAGGACGCCCAAGGCGGAGATACGCAGTATTTT
j_call: TRBJ2-4; d_call: -; clone_size: -; v_call: TRBV28; cdr3_aa: CASRPDTQNIQYF; cdr3_nt: TGTGCCAGCCGACCCGACACCCAAAACATTCAGTACTTC
j_call: TRBJ1-4; d_call: -; clone_size: -; v_call: TRBV27; cdr3_aa: CASSLEGLRKKLFF; cdr3_nt: TGTGCCAGCAGTTTAGAGGGGTTGAGGAAAAAACTGTTTTTT
j_call: TRBJ1-1; d_call: -; clone_size: -; v_call: TRBV25-1; cdr3_aa: CASSKLQGNTEAFF; cdr3_nt: TGTGCCAGCTCGAAGTTGCAGGGGAACACTGAAGCTTTCTTT
j_call: TRBJ2-3; d_call: -; clone_size: -; v_call: TRBV19; cdr3_aa: CASKFGDTQYF; cdr3_nt: TGTGCCAGTAAGTTCGGGGATACGCAGTATTTT
j_call: TRBJ2-7; d_call: TRBD2; clone_size: -; v_call: TRBV27; cdr3_aa: CASRYLAGGSYEQYF; cdr3_nt: TGTGCCAGCAGGTACCTAGCGGGGGGCTCCTACGAGCAGTACTTC
j_call: TRBJ1-5; d_call: -; clone_size: -; v_call: TRBV30; cdr3_aa: CAWSAEDPLRNQPQHF; cdr3_nt: TGTGCCTGGAGTGCCGAGGACCCTTTACGCAATCAGCCCCAGCATTTT
j_call: TRBJ2-1; d_call: TRBD2; clone_size: -; v_call: TRBV5-1; cdr3_aa: CASSLLLAGMNEQFF; cdr3_nt: TGCGCCAGCAGCTTGTTACTAGCGGGAATGAATGAGCAGTTCTTC
j_call: TRBJ2-5; d_call: -; clone_size: -; v_call: TRBV5-1; cdr3_aa: CASSLAREETQYF; cdr3_nt: TGCGCCAGCAGCTTGGCCCGGGAAGAGACCCAGTACTTC
j_call: TRBJ2-1; d_call: TRBD2; clone_size: -; v_call: TRBV5-1; cdr3_aa: CASSLQPGTSNEQFF; cdr3_nt: TGCGCCAGCAGCTTGCAACCCGGGACTAGTAATGAGCAGTTCTTC
j_call: TRBJ2-7; d_call: -; clone_size: -; v_call: TRBV9; cdr3_aa: CASSPAVRTVKSEQYF; cdr3_nt: TGTGCCAGCAGCCCCGCCGTTCGGACAGTAAAATCCGAGCAGTACTTC
j_call: TRBJ2-3; d_call: -; clone_size: -; v_call: TRBV2; cdr3_aa: CASSESRSPTDTQYF; cdr3_nt: TGTGCCAGCAGTGAAAGCCGGAGCCCTACAGATACGCAGTATTTT
j_call: TRBJ2-7; d_call: -; clone_size: -; v_call: TRBV4-2; cdr3_aa: CASSQAREQYF; cdr3_nt: TGTGCCAGCAGCCAAGCACGGGAGCAGTACTTC
j_call: TRBJ2-5; d_call: -; clone_size: -; v_call: TRBV5-1; cdr3_aa: CASSLWAKAETQYF; cdr3_nt: TGCGCCAGCAGCTTGTGGGCAAAGGCGGAGACCCAGTACTTC
j_call: TRBJ1-5; d_call: TRBD1; clone_size: -; v_call: TRBV6-1; cdr3_aa: CASRPGQGDNQPQHF; cdr3_nt: TGTGCCAGCAGACCCGGACAGGGGGACAATCAGCCCCAGCATTTT
j_call: TRBJ1-2; d_call: -; clone_size: -; v_call: TRBV6-1; cdr3_aa: CASSESGGLTYGYTF; cdr3_nt: TGTGCCAGCAGTGAATCCGGCGGCCTGACCTATGGCTACACCTTC
j_call: TRBJ1-2; d_call: TRBD1; clone_size: -; v_call: TRBV28; cdr3_aa: CASSPAQGGGYGYTF; cdr3_nt: TGTGCCAGCAGTCCCGCACAGGGGGGAGGCTATGGCTACACCTTC
j_call: TRBJ1-5; d_call: TRBD1; clone_size: -; v_call: TRBV28; cdr3_aa: CASTRQGLSNQPQHF; cdr3_nt: TGTGCCAGCACGCGACAGGGACTTAGCAATCAGCCCCAGCATTTT
j_call: TRBJ1-4; d_call: -; clone_size: -; v_call: TRBV18; cdr3_aa: CASSPPGPDKKLFF; cdr3_nt: TGTGCCAGCTCGCCACCCGGACCGGACAAAAAACTGTTTTTT
j_call: TRBJ2-2; d_call: TRBD2; clone_size: -; v_call: TRBV7-6; cdr3_aa: CASSLALADTGELFF; cdr3_nt: TGTGCCAGCAGCTTAGCACTAGCGGACACCGGGGAGCTGTTTTTT
j_call: TRBJ2-1; d_call: TRBD1; clone_size: -; v_call: TRBV9; cdr3_aa: CASSTTPQGAYNEQFF; cdr3_nt: TGTGCCAGCAGCACAACCCCACAGGGGGCCTACAATGAGCAGTTCTTC
j_call: TRBJ2-2; d_call: TRBD1; clone_size: -; v_call: TRBV18; cdr3_aa: CASSVGQTRDGELFF; cdr3_nt: TGTGCCAGCTCAGTGGGACAGACGAGGGACGGGGAGCTGTTTTTT
j_call: TRBJ2-3; d_call: -; clone_size: -; v_call: TRBV5-1; cdr3_aa: CASSSAPGSGSTDTQYF; cdr3_nt: TGCGCCAGCAGCTCCGCGCCAGGGAGCGGTAGCACAGATACGCAGTATTTT
j_call: TRBJ2-7; d_call: TRBD1; clone_size: -; v_call: TRBV28; cdr3_aa: CASSTPGQGISEQYF; cdr3_nt: TGTGCCAGCAGTACGCCGGGACAGGGTATTTCCGAGCAGTACTTC
j_call: TRBJ1-1; d_call: TRBD1; clone_size: few; v_call: TRBV27; cdr3_aa: CASRGLRGMNTEAFF; cdr3_nt: TGTGCCAGCAGGGGTCTCAGGGGGATGAACACTGAAGCTTTCTTT
j_call: TRBJ2-5; d_call: TRBD2; clone_size: -; v_call: TRBV10-1; cdr3_aa: CASSESAGGRETQYF; cdr3_nt: TGCGCCAGCAGTGAGTCGGCGGGAGGGCGGGAGACCCAGTACTTC
j_call: TRBJ2-2; d_call: -; clone_size: few; v_call: TRBV11-3; cdr3_aa: CASSLEPNTGELFF; cdr3_nt: TGTGCCAGCAGCTTAGAACCGAACACCGGGGAGCTGTTTTTT
j_call: TRBJ2-1; d_call: -; clone_size: -; v_call: TRBV7-3; cdr3_aa: CASSSEPGYNEQFF; cdr3_nt: TGTGCCAGCAGCTCCGAGCCGGGATACAATGAGCAGTTCTTC
j_call: TRBJ1-5; d_call: -; clone_size: -; v_call: TRBV2; cdr3_aa: CASNHDGNQPQHF; cdr3_nt: TGTGCCAGCAACCATGACGGCAATCAGCCCCAGCATTTT
j_call: TRBJ2-7; d_call: -; clone_size: few; v_call: TRBV28; cdr3_aa: CASSLPRELAEQYF; cdr3_nt: TGTGCCAGCAGTTTACCTCGGGAGCTGGCCGAGCAGTACTTC
j_call: TRBJ2-7; d_call: -; clone_size: -; v_call: TRBV2; cdr3_aa: CASSGQSYEQYF; cdr3_nt: TGTGCCAGCAGTGGACAGTCCTACGAGCAGTACTTC
j_call: TRBJ1-1; d_call: -; clone_size: -; v_call: TRBV2; cdr3_aa: CASKANTEAFF; cdr3_nt: TGTGCCAGCAAGGCGAACACTGAAGCTTTCTTT